This record looks at one T cell receptor (beta chain) sequence and its context. 60 Vbeta and 13 Jbeta primers were used in PCR. Generated by immunoSEQ multiplex PCR, the TCRdb table keeps only in-frame clones and is missing some. The sample shows around 99,000 clones, about 85% of them seen only once. This entry belongs to a study of cytomegalovirus exposure and HLA in healthy donors. J was trimmed by 7 bases and V by 4 bases; bases with no gene match: 9. Germline assignment: CDR1 MGHRA and CDR2 YSYEKL. The CDR3 loop spans 15 amino acids. Source material: PBMCs. The V gene is TRBV4-1, the J gene TRBJ2-1; 8 bases fit TRBD2. This receptor was identified in a man younger than 45 in good health and CMV-seronegative. CDR3 in amino acids: CASSLPAGGLNEQFF. The CDR3, as DNA: TGCGCCAGCAGCCTCCCTGCGGGGGGTCTAAATGAGCAGTTCTTC.